This TCR beta chain came from a study of T cells in tumors and immune-related adverse events. TCRdb's table, derived via immunoSEQ multiplex PCR, lists solely in-frame clones and lacks some. The sample shows fewer than 25,000 clones, 90% to 95% of them seen only once. In germline, CDR1 is SEHNR, CDR2 FQNEAQ (reference sequence). The CDR3 loop spans 15 amino acids. V gave up 3 bases and J gave up 1 base, with 12 bases separating them. The chain couples TRBV7-9 to TRBJ1-1, with a weak D call TRBD1 (6 bases). This clonotype was sampled from a female donor with metastatic renal cell carcinoma. The sample here was lymph node tissue, taken from a patient treated with anti-PD-1 therapy. The CDR3 sequence is CASSLDLGANTEAFF. Here the CDR3 DNA reads TGTGCCAGCAGCTTGGATCTGGGGGCGAACACTGAAGCTTTCTTT.